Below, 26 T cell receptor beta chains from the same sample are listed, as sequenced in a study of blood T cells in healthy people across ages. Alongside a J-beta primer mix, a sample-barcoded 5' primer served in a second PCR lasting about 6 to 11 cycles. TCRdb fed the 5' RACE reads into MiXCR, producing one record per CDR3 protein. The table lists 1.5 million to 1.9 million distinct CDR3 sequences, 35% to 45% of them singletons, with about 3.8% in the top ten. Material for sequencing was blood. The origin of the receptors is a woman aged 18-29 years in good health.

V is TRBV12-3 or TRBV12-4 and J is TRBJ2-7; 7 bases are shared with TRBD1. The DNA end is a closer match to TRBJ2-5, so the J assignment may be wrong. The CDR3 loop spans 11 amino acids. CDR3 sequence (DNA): TGTGCCAGCAGGGACAGGGAGACCCAGTACTTC. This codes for CASRDRETQYF.

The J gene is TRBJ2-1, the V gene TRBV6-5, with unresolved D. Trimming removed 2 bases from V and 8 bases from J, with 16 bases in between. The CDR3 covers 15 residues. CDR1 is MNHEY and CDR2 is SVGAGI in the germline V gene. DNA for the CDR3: TGTGCCAGCAGTTACATGAGTAGCCTAACGGATGAGCAGTTCTTC. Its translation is CASSYMSSLTDEQFF.

CDR3 DNA sequence: TGTGCCAGCAGAGGGACTAGCGGGTATTGCCAAGAGACCCAGTACTTC. Translating it yields CASRGTSGYCQETQYF. The chain is built from TRBV6-2 or TRBV6-3 and TRBJ2-5; 12 bases align to TRBD2. Trimming took 6 bases from V and 1 from J; bases not matched to a gene: 6. This CDR3 has 16 amino acids. Per germline, CDR1 MNHEY and CDR2 SVGEGT.

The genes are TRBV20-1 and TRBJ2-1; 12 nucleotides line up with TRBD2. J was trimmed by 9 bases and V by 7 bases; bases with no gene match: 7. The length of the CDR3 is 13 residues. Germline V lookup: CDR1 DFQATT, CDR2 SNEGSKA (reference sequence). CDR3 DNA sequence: TGCAGTGTTCCTGCTAGCGGGAGGGGTGAGCAGTTCTTC. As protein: CSVPASGRGEQFF.

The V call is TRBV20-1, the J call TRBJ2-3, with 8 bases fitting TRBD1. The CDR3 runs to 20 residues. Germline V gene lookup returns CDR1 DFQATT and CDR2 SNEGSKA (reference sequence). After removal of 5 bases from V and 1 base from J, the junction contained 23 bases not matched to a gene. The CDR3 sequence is CSADHSLTSGQDGGTDTQYF. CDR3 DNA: TGCAGTGCTGATCACTCCCTTACATCGGGACAGGATGGAGGCACAGATACGCAGTATTTT.

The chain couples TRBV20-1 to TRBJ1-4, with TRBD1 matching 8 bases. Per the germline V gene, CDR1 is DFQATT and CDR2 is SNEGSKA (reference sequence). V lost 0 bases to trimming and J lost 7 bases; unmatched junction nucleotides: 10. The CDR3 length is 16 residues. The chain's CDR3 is CSARDARGQVVEKLFF. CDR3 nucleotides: TGCAGTGCTAGAGATGCTAGGGGACAGGTCGTTGAAAAACTGTTTTTT.

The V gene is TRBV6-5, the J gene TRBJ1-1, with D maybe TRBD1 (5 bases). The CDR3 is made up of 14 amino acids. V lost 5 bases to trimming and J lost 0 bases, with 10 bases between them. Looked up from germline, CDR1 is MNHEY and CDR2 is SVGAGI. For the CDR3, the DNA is TGTGCCAGCAGTACGGGGGTACTGAACACTGAAGCTTTCTTT. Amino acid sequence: CASSTGVLNTEAFF.

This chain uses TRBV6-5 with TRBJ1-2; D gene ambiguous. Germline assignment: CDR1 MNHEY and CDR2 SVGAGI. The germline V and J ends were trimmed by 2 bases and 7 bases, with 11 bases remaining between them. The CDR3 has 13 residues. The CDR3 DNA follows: TGTGCCAGCAGTTACAATTCGGGGTGTGGCTACACCTTC. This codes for CASSYNSGCGYTF.

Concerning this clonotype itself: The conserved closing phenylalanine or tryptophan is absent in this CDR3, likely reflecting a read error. The CDR3 is CASSQTSLGETQYY. For the CDR3, the DNA is TGCGCCAGCAGCCAAACTAGCCTAGGAGAGACCCAGTACTAC. The chain uses TRBV4-3 and TRBJ2-7; perhaps TRBD2 as D (6 bases). The DNA end is a closer match to TRBJ2-5, so the J assignment may be wrong. Looked up from germline, CDR1 is LGHNA and CDR2 is YSLEER. The CDR3 spans 14 residues.

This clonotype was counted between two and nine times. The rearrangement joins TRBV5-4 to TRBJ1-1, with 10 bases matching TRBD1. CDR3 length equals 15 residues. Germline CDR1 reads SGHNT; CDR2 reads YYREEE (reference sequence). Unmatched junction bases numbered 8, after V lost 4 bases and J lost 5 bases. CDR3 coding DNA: TGTGCCAGCAGCATTCCGACAGGGGGCAATACTGAAGCTTTCTTT. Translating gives CASSIPTGGNTEAFF.

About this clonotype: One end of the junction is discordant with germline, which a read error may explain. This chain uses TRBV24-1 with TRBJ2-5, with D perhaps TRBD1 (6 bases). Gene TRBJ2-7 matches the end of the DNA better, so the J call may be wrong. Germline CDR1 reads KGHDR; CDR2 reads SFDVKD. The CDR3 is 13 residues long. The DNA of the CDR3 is TGTGCCGCCAGTGATTTGGGGACAACCGAGCAGTACTTC. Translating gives CAASDLGTTEQYF.

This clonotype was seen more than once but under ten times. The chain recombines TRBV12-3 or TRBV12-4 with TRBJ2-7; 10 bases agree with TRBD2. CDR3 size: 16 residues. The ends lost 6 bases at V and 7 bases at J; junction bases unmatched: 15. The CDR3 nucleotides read TGTGCCAGCAGAGCCAGAGCGGGGGGGGATCCCCATGAGCAGTACTTC. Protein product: CASRARAGGDPHEQYF.

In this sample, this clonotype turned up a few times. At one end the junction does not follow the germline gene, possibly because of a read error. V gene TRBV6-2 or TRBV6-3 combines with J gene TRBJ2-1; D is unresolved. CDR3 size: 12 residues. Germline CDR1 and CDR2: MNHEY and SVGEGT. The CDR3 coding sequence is TGTGCCAGCAGTAACTCGGTCAATGAGCAGTTCTTC. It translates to CASSNSVNEQFF.

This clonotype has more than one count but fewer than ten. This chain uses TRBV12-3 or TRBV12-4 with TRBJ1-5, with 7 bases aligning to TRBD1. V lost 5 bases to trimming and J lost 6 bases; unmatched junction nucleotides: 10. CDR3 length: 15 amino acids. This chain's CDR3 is CASSTRQGVGQPQHF. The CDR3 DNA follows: TGTGCCAGCAGTACAAGACAGGGTGTCGGTCAGCCCCAGCATTTT.

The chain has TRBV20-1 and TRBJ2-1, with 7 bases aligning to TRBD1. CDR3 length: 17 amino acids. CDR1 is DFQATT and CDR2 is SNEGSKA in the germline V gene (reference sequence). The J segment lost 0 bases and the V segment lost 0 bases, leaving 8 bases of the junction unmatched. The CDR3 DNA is TGCAGTGCTAGAGATTGGAAGGGGGCCAGCTCCTACAATGAGCAGTTCTTC. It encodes CSARDWKGASSYNEQFF.

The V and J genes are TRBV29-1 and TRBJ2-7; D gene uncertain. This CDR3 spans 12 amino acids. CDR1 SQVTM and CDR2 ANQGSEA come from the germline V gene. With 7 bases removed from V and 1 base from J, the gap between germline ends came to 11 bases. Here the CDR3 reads CSALKESYEQYF. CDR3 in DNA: TGCAGCGCCTTAAAAGAGTCCTACGAGCAGTACTTC.

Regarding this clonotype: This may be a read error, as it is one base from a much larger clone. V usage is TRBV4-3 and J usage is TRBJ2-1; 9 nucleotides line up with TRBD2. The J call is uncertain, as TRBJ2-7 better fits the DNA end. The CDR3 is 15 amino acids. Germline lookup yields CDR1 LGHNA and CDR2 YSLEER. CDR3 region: CASSHRLADYNEQYF. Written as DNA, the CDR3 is TGCGCCAGCAGCCACAGACTAGCGGATTACAATGAGCAGTACTTC.

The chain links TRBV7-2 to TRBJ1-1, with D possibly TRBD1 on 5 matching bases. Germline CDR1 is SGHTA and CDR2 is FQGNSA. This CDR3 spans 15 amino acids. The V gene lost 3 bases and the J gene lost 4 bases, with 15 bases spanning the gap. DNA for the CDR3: TGTGCCAGCAGCTTCGGATGGGGGTTTGGCACTGAAGCTTTCTTT. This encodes CASSFGWGFGTEAFF.

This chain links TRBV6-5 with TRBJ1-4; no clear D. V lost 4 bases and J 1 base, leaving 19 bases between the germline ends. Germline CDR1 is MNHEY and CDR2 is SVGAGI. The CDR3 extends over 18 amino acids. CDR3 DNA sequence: TGTGCCAGCAGTTGCTCGACGGCTTCTCTGGGAACTAATGAAAAACTGTTTTTT. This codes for CASSCSTASLGTNEKLFF.

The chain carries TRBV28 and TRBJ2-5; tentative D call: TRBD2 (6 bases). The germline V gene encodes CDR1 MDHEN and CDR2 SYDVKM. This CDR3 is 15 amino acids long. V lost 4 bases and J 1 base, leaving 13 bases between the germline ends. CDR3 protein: CASSSRWGVQETQYF. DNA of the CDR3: TGTGCCAGCAGTTCCAGATGGGGGGTCCAAGAGACCCAGTACTTC.

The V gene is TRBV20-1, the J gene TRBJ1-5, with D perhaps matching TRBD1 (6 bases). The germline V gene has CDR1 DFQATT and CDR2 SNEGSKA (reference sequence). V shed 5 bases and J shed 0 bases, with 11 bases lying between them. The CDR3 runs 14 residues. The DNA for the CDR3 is TGCAGTGCTGGGACAATTCATAGCAATCAGCCCCAGCATTTT. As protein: CSAGTIHSNQPQHF.

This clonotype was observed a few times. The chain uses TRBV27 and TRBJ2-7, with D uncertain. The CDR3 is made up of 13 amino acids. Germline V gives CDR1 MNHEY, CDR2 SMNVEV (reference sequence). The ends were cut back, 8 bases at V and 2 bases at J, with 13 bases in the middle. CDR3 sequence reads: CASSMAGTYEQYF. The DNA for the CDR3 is TGTGCCAGCTCAATGGCAGGCACCTACGAGCAGTACTTC.

In DNA form, the CDR3 reads TGTGCCAGCAGGGGGGCCGGCGGAAACTCCTACGAGCAGTACTTC. Translating it yields CASRGAGGNSYEQYF. The chain combines TRBV28 with TRBJ2-7, with D perhaps matching TRBD1 (6 bases). V dropped 6 bases and J dropped 0 bases, with 15 bases sitting between them. Germline loops: CDR1 MDHEN, CDR2 SYDVKM. The CDR3 extends over 15 amino acids.

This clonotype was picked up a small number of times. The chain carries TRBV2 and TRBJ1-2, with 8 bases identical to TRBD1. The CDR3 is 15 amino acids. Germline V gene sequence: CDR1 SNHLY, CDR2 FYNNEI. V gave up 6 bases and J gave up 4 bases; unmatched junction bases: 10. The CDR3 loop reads CASRDQGAGLYGYTF. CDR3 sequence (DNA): TGTGCCAGCAGAGATCAGGGGGCTGGTCTCTATGGCTACACCTTC.

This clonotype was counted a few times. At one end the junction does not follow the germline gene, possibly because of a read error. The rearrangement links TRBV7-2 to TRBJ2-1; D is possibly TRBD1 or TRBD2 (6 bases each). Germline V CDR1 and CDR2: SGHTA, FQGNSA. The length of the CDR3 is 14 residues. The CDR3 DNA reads TGTGCTAGCAGCTTAGGGGGGTCGGCAAATGAGCAGTTCTTC. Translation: CASSLGGSANEQFF.

DNA of the CDR3: TGTGCCACCAGCAGAGGGGGGGCCTACAATGAGCAGTTCTTC. This codes for CATSRGGAYNEQFF. This chain joins TRBV15 and TRBJ2-1, with D maybe TRBD2 (6 bases). The ends were cut back, 1 base at V and 2 bases at J, with 6 bases in the middle. CDR1 is LNHNV, CDR2 YYDKDF, per germline (reference sequence). The CDR3 sequence is 14 residues long.